The 10 T cell receptor beta chains below all came from one sample that was sequenced in a study of shared clonotypes between healthy human individuals. Profiling relied on immunoSEQ multiplex PCR, and the TCRdb table lists in-frame clones only, not all of them. The sample has over 2 million clones; roughly 90% are singletons. Sequenced material: naive CD4+ T cells from PBMCs. Stated subset: CD45RA+ positively selected. Receptor source: a man in his late teens or twenties in good health. Some clones in this sample may be carry-over from other donors' samples.

J is TRBJ2-7 and V is TRBV5-6; D is perhaps TRBD1 or TRBD2 (5 bases each). Germline V CDR1 and CDR2: SGHDT, YYEEEE. Trimming took 6 bases from V and 5 from J, leaving 18 bases between them. This CDR3 region has 14 residues. CDR3 region: CASTPPGRDHEQYF. CDR3 bases: TGTGCCAGCACTCCTCCGGGCAGGGACCACGAGCAGTACTTC.

Comments on this clone: Other DNA sequences in this sample translate to the same CDR3. The chain joins TRBV9 to TRBJ2-3, with 7 nucleotides matching TRBD2. The CDR3 totals 16 residues. Germline V lookup: CDR1 SGDLS, CDR2 YYNGEE. V dropped 3 bases and J dropped 0; count of bases not matched to a gene: 7. CDR3 protein: CASSARLAASTDTQYF. The CDR3 DNA is TGTGCCAGCAGCGCCCGACTAGCAGCTAGCACAGATACGCAGTATTTT.

The CDR3 is CASHQGSTYNEQFF. In nucleotides, the CDR3 is TGTGCCAGCCACCAGGGGTCAACCTACAATGAGCAGTTCTTC. The rearrangement links TRBV28 to TRBJ2-1; possible D gene TRBD1, 6 bases. Per the germline V gene, CDR1 is MDHEN and CDR2 is SYDVKM. The CDR3 loop spans 14 amino acids. The V end was cut by 8 bases, the J end by 2 bases, with 13 bases between. The complete variable domain, with remaining parts taken from reference TRBV28 and TRBJ2-1, reads DVKVTQSSRYLVKRTGEKVFLECVQDMDHENMFWYRQDPGLGLRLIYFSYDVKMKEKGDIPEGYSVSREKKERFSLILESASTNQTSMYLCASHQGSTYNEQFFGPGTRLTVL.

The V and J genes are TRBV9 and TRBJ2-1; D not resolved. This CDR3 is built from 15 residues. V was shortened by 6 bases and J by 0 bases, with 13 bases between the two germline ends. Looked up from germline, CDR1 is SGDLS and CDR2 is YYNGEE. The CDR3 reads CASIPVPSSYNEQFF. The DNA of the CDR3 is TGTGCCAGCATCCCTGTACCTAGCTCCTACAATGAGCAGTTCTTC.

V is TRBV11-2 and J is TRBJ2-3; D uncertain. Germline CDR1 SGHAT, CDR2 FQNNGV. The ends were cut back, 2 bases at V and 4 bases at J, with 4 bases in the middle. This CDR3 is built from 12 residues. CDR3 DNA: TGTGCCAGCAGCTTAATTGCAGATACGCAGTATTTT. Translation gives CASSLIADTQYF.

This chain links TRBV18 with TRBJ1-1; D not resolved. Germline V lookup: CDR1 KGHSH, CDR2 LQKENI. Trimming pared 0 bases from V and 5 bases from J, leaving 10 bases between. This CDR3 has 14 amino acids. The CDR3 DNA reads as TGTGCCAGCTCACCACCTGGCTCGCTTACTGAAGCTTTCTTT. Encoded protein: CASSPPGSLTEAFF.

The CDR3, as DNA: TGCGCCAGCAACCCAAGCGGGAGGGCCCGCATTCAGTACTTC. Its translation is CASNPSGRARIQYF. The chain employs TRBV5-1 and TRBJ2-4; the match to TRBD2 covers 10 bases. Per the germline V gene, CDR1 is SGHRS and CDR2 is YFSETQ. V was pared by 6 bases and J by 9 bases, with 9 bases of the junction left unmatched. The CDR3 contains 14 residues. The full variable domain, rest sourced from reference TRBV5-1 and TRBJ2-4, is KAGVTQTPRYLIKTRGQQVTLSCSPISGHRSVSWYQQTPGQGLQFLFEYFSETQRNKGNFPGRFSGRQFSNSRSEMNVSTLELGDSALYLCASNPSGRARIQYFGAGTRLSVL.

The chain combines TRBV5-1 with TRBJ2-7; D possibly matches TRBD1 or TRBD2 (5 bases each). The CDR3 runs to 15 residues. Per the germline V gene, CDR1 is SGHRS and CDR2 is YFSETQ. The germline V and J ends were trimmed by 4 bases and 4 bases, with 18 bases remaining between them. In DNA, the CDR3 is TGCGCCAGCAGCCCCGGGACCCACCTGCCGTACGAGCAGTACTTC. Its translation: CASSPGTHLPYEQYF.

The chain uses TRBV7-2 and TRBJ2-5; TRBD2 agrees at 12 bases. Germline assignment: CDR1 SGHTA and CDR2 FQGNSA. This CDR3 has 19 residues. The J segment lost 2 bases and the V segment lost 4 bases, leaving 14 bases of the junction unmatched. The CDR3 DNA reads TGTGCCAGCAGCTCTAAACCTAGCGGGAGGGAGGGGCCGCAAGAGACCCAGTACTTC. The encoded protein is CASSSKPSGREGPQETQYF.

V is TRBV7-2 and J is TRBJ2-4; 11 bases fit TRBD2. V lost 0 bases, J lost 5 bases, and 6 bases stayed unmatched. Germline V gene data show CDR1 as SGHTA and CDR2 as FQGNSA. The CDR3 sequence is 17 residues long. The DNA of the CDR3 is TGTGCCAGCAGCTTAGCGTATAGCGGGAGGGCCCAAAACATTCAGTACTTC. This sequence encodes CASSLAYSGRAQNIQYF.